This TCR beta chain originates from a study of blood T cell repertoires in COVID-19 (dated by TCRdb to 2018 to 2021). Some background on the complete study: The collaborator samples originated in the United States, Italy and Spain and spanned the acute and convalescent phases of COVID-19. The material from the prospective study consisted of cDNA or gDNA derived from T cells, B-cell-depleted T cells, or PBMCs. Deeply sampled blood TCRbeta repertoires from subjects exposed to, actively infected with, or recovered from COVID-19 were included in the dataset. The repertoires were released in a freely available public database meant as a resource for research on the immune response to SARS-CoV-2. The samples were drawn from the first 160 participants of the ongoing ImmuneRACE study and from 1,254 subjects provided by 6 global collaborators. A de-identified subject ID, COVID-19 status, age in years and sex were almost always included in the sample metadata. HLA class I and class II types, where available, came from metadata supplied by the sample provider rather than from assay-based typing.

The collaborating institutions used their own protocols to collect whole blood in K2EDTA tubes. For TCRbeta analysis, collaborators shipped samples as frozen whole blood, isolated PBMCs, or DNA extracted from either of those sample types. The cysteine opens and the phenylalanine closes a CDR3 of 13 amino acids. Just the 39-base CDR3 DNA is kept, in frame starting at base 1. The germline V gene (reference sequence) sets CDR1 to MNHNY and CDR2 to SVGAGI. V gives up 5 bases and J gives up 6 bases, and the segment between their germline ends measures 13 bases. General conclusions and limits of the study: The quantity of clinical and demographic metadata differed by source and by participant and was supplied without curation.

To note about this clone: Its specific antigen is unknown. No per-base quality is available; no much larger clone lies one base away.

TCRbeta CDR3 regions were amplified from genomic DNA using the immunoSEQ Assay, a bias-controlled multiplex PCR. The authors' pipeline ran thus. The number of nucleated cells in each sample was estimated from the amplification of reference gene primers within the assay. To quantify the absolute abundance of each unique TCRbeta CDR3 rearrangement, sequence reads were collapsed and filtered. For each sample, productive Simpson clonality was calculated as the square root of Simpson's diversity index over productive rearrangements. In TCRdb, the immuneACCESS table is reduced to in-frame sequences with V and J assigned. These tables do not hold every clone; where another copy was compared, an unresolved V gene accounts for under half, and the others remain unexplained. The V and J calls and the clone size are those of that table, but D and trimming were determined from the DNA. Present in this sample are tens of thousands of clones, roughly 90% of which were seen just once. The top ten hold around 10% of the sample.

The sample taken for sequencing was peripheral blood. The chain is made from TRBV6-6 and TRBJ1-2, with an unclear D gene assignment. This TCR was sampled from a man between 70 and 80 years old with acute or convalescent COVID-19. The CDR3 is CASSLEGIHGYTF. At the DNA level, the sequence is TGTGCCAGCAGTCTAGAGGGAATTCATGGCTACACCTTC.